This entry lists 30 T cell receptor beta chains sequenced from one sample in a study of cytomegalovirus exposure and HLA in healthy donors. Researchers ran the PCR with 60 Vbeta and 13 Jbeta primers. Assay: immunoSEQ multiplex PCR; the TCRdb copy retains only in-frame clones and omits some. The sample lists 130,000 or so clones; roughly 88% were seen once. The sequenced sample consisted of PBMCs. All receptors derive from a woman between 18 and 30 years old in good health and CMV-seropositive.

The chain combines TRBV9 with TRBJ1-2, with TRBD1 identical over 10 bases. The V gene's germline CDR1 is SGDLS and CDR2 YYNGEE. This CDR3 region has 14 residues. Losses at the gene ends were 2 bases for V and 4 bases for J; bases not matched to a gene: 2. This CDR3 reads CASSVGTGVYGYTF. The DNA for the CDR3 is TGTGCCAGCAGCGTGGGGACAGGGGTCTATGGCTACACCTTC.

The rearrangement joins TRBV7-2 to TRBJ2-7, with no clear D. In germline, CDR1 is SGHTA, CDR2 FQGNSA. The CDR3 sequence is 13 residues long. V was trimmed by 5 bases and J by 1 base, leaving 9 bases between them. In DNA form, the CDR3 reads TGTGCCAGCAGCCCAGGCTGGTCCTACGAGCAGTACTTC. Translation: CASSPGWSYEQYF.

The chain couples TRBV28 to TRBJ1-3, with D tentatively TRBD1 (5 bases). V lost 4 bases to trimming and J lost 0 bases, with 16 bases between them. This CDR3 has 17 amino acids. Germline-derived CDR1 and CDR2 are MDHEN and SYDVKM. For the CDR3, the DNA is TGTGCCAGCAGTTCCTTCTACAGGCCTAGCTCTGGAAACACCATATATTTT. Translating it yields CASSSFYRPSSGNTIYF. The complete variable domain, with remaining parts taken from reference TRBV28 and TRBJ1-3, reads DVKVTQSSRYLVKRTGEKVFLECVQDMDHENMFWYRQDPGLGLRLIYFSYDVKMKEKGDIPEGYSVSREKKERFSLILESASTNQTSMYLCASSSFYRPSSGNTIYFGEGSWLTVV.

This sequence joins TRBV2 and TRBJ2-5; D is undetermined. CDR1 is SNHLY, CDR2 FYNNEI, per germline. This CDR3 spans 12 amino acids. The V end lost 2 bases, the J end lost 5 bases, and 6 bases lay between the germline ends. CDR3 amino acids: CASSEQIETQYF. DNA of the CDR3: TGTGCCAGCAGTGAACAGATTGAGACCCAGTACTTC.

The chain is built from TRBV6-1 and TRBJ2-7; D is possibly TRBD1 (6 bases). CDR1 and CDR2 from the germline V gene are MNHNS and SASEGT. The length of the CDR3 is 14 residues. Trimming took off 9 bases at V and 6 bases at J, with 21 bases between the two ends. CDR3 sequence reads: CASGPGQTRGEQYF. The DNA of the CDR3 is TGTGCCAGTGGGCCGGGACAAACGAGGGGCGAGCAGTACTTC.

The rearrangement joins TRBV19 to TRBJ1-5; 9 positions agree with TRBD1. J gave up 5 bases and V 4 bases, and 6 bases lay outside the gene matches. This CDR3 is 15 amino acids long. Germline values: CDR1 LNHDA, CDR2 SQIVND (reference sequence). The chain's CDR3 is CASSSGTGLDQPQHF. CDR3 nucleotide sequence: TGTGCCAGTAGTAGTGGGACAGGGCTGGATCAGCCCCAGCATTTT.

This clone showed up just a few times. The sample contains more than one DNA sequence encoding this CDR3. The chain carries TRBV2 and TRBJ2-7; 8 bases fit TRBD1. The CDR3 covers 12 residues. Germline CDR1 SNHLY, CDR2 FYNNEI. Trimming removed 5 bases from V and 4 bases from J; junction bases left unmatched: 1. This chain's CDR3 is CASSRQGYEQYF. As DNA, the CDR3 is TGTGCCAGCAGTAGACAGGGGTACGAGCAGTACTTC.

The count of this clone is one. The chain carries TRBV5-6 and TRBJ2-6; D unclear. The germline V gene has CDR1 SGHDT and CDR2 YYEEEE. The CDR3 sequence is 16 residues long. V gave up 2 bases and J gave up 1 base, with 10 bases separating them. This chain's CDR3 is CASSLPLGSGANVLTF. DNA for the CDR3: TGTGCCAGCAGCTTACCCCTCGGGTCTGGGGCCAACGTCCTGACTTTC.

The chain uses TRBV27 and TRBJ2-7, with D possibly being TRBD1 (6 bases). V lost 1 base and J lost 0, with 10 bases in between. From germline, CDR1 is MNHEY and CDR2 SMNVEV (reference sequence). This CDR3 has 15 residues. CDR3 coding DNA: TGTGCCAGCAGTTTATGGCAGGGGACCTCCTACGAGCAGTACTTC. This translates into CASSLWQGTSYEQYF.

This chain uses TRBV30 with TRBJ1-1, with D possibly matching TRBD1 (5 bases). Germline V gene data show CDR1 as GTSNPN and CDR2 as SVGIG (reference sequence). Trimming removed 4 bases at V and 5 bases at J, with 11 bases between. The CDR3 is 12 amino acids. The chain's CDR3 is CAWTPRGTEAFF. The CDR3 DNA is TGTGCCTGGACCCCCCGGGGGACTGAAGCTTTCTTT.

The chain combines TRBV9 with TRBJ2-7; 7 bases map to TRBD1. Germline assignment: CDR1 SGDLS and CDR2 YYNGEE. The CDR3 length is 14 residues. V was pared by 3 bases and J by 5 bases, with 8 bases of the junction left unmatched. CDR3 protein: CASSADPGQNEQYF. The DNA for the CDR3 is TGTGCCAGCAGCGCCGACCCGGGACAGAACGAGCAGTACTTC.

The gene calls are TRBV5-1 and TRBJ2-5; D is perhaps TRBD2 (5 bases). The length of the CDR3 is 15 residues. V was clipped by 0 bases and J by 3 bases, with 12 bases between them. Germline CDR1 SGHRS, CDR2 YFSETQ. CDR3 sequence (DNA): TGCGCCAGCAGCTTGGGGTCCCGGGGAGAAGAGACCCAGTACTTC. It specifies CASSLGSRGEETQYF.

This clone appeared a few times. The chain employs TRBV19 and TRBJ1-4; no clear D gene. Germline V gene data show CDR1 as LNHDA and CDR2 as SQIVND (reference sequence). The CDR3 length is 14 residues. V shed 7 bases and J shed 0 bases, with 9 bases lying between them. This CDR3 reads CASISSATNEKLFF. CDR3 nucleotide sequence: TGTGCCAGTATCTCGTCTGCAACTAATGAAAAACTGTTTTTT.

V usage is TRBV5-1 and J usage is TRBJ2-3, with D possibly being TRBD2 (6 bases). The CDR3 is made up of 13 amino acids. The germline V gene has CDR1 SGHRS and CDR2 YFSETQ. The CDR3 spells CATRRGTTDTQYF. CDR3 coding DNA: TGCGCTACGAGGAGGGGAACAACAGATACGCAGTATTTT.

The chain couples TRBV19 to TRBJ2-7, with TRBD1 matching over 9 bases. The CDR3 totals 15 residues. Losses at the gene ends were 1 base for V and 3 bases for J; bases not matched to a gene: 4. CDR1 LNHDA and CDR2 SQIVND come from the germline V gene (reference sequence). This CDR3 reads CASSIGAGQGYEQYF. The CDR3 DNA follows: TGTGCCAGTAGTATAGGGGCGGGACAGGGCTACGAGCAGTACTTC.

The chain uses TRBV28 and TRBJ1-2; TRBD1 matches at 7 bases. V was clipped by 7 bases and J by 0 bases; unmatched bases: 8. Per germline, CDR1 MDHEN and CDR2 SYDVKM. The CDR3 loop spans 15 amino acids. CDR3 region: CASNSATGTNYGYTF. The CDR3 DNA sequence: TGTGCCAGCAATTCCGCGACAGGGACTAACTATGGCTACACCTTC.

This clone was detected only once. V is TRBV27 and J is TRBJ1-1; D is unclear. Deletions cut 0 bases from V and 0 bases from J, with 11 bases between. Germline assignment: CDR1 MNHEY and CDR2 SMNVEV (reference sequence). The CDR3 sequence is 16 residues long. CDR3 residues: CASSLSRAGVNTEAFF. In nucleotides, the CDR3 is TGTGCCAGCAGTTTATCTCGGGCCGGGGTGAACACTGAAGCTTTCTTT.

The CDR3 nucleotides read TGTGCCAGCAGTAACGGGGAAAAACTGTTTTTT. Translating gives CASSNGEKLFF. This chain links TRBV2 with TRBJ1-4; D not certain. Germline V gene sequence: CDR1 SNHLY, CDR2 FYNNEI. Trimming took off 5 bases at V and 8 bases at J, with 6 bases between the two ends. The CDR3 sequence is 11 residues long. The whole variable domain, remainder taken from reference TRBV2 and TRBJ1-4, is EPEVTQTPSHQVTQMGQEVILRCVPISNHLYFYWYRQILGQKVEFLVSFYNNEISEKSEIFDDQFSVERPDGSNFTLKIRSTKLEDSAMYFCASSNGEKLFFGSGTQLSVL.

The chain links TRBV5-4 to TRBJ1-1; weak D call: TRBD1 (6 bases). Per the germline V gene, CDR1 is SGHNT and CDR2 is YYREEE (reference sequence). Deletions cut 0 bases from V and 5 bases from J, with 14 bases between. The CDR3 extends over 15 amino acids. Written as DNA, the CDR3 is TGTGCCAGCAGCTTGGACAGGGTGGGGGAAACTGAAGCTTTCTTT. Amino acids: CASSLDRVGETEAFF. Full variable domain (rest looked up from reference TRBV5-4 and TRBJ1-1): ETGVTQSPTHLIKTRGQQVTLRCSSQSGHNTVSWYQQALGQGPQFIFQYYREEENGRGNFPPRFSGLQFPNYSSELNVNALELDDSALYLCASSLDRVGETEAFFGQGTRLTVV.

The V call is TRBV28, the J call TRBJ2-6; 7 bases agree with TRBD1. Germline loops: CDR1 MDHEN, CDR2 SYDVKM. The CDR3 runs to 18 residues. Germline trimming cut 6 bases from V and 0 bases from J; bases unmatched to any gene: 11. CDR3 coding DNA: TGTGCCAGCAGGGCCCGACAGGGCTTACTCTCTGGGGCCAACGTCCTGACTTTC. Encoded protein: CASRARQGLLSGANVLTF.

V gene TRBV10-3 combines with J gene TRBJ2-5; 10 bases match TRBD1. The V gene's germline CDR1 is ENHRY and CDR2 SYGVKD. V shed 10 bases, J shed 5 bases, and the junction held 13 bases outside the gene matches. This CDR3 has 15 amino acids. This CDR3 reads CATAPPGQGVETQYF. The CDR3 DNA follows: TGTGCCACCGCCCCCCCCGGACAGGGGGTGGAGACCCAGTACTTC.

The chain links TRBV9 to TRBJ2-3, with D hard to call. The CDR3 has 13 residues. Trimming removed 0 bases at V and 5 bases at J, with 7 bases between. Per the germline V gene, CDR1 is SGDLS and CDR2 is YYNGEE. The CDR3 coding sequence is TGTGCCAGCAGCGTAGGAAGAGTAGATACGCAGTATTTT. Translated, it gives CASSVGRVDTQYF.

This clone was detected only once. V is TRBV6-5 and J is TRBJ2-3, with TRBD1 as a possible D gene (5 bases). Trimming removed 8 bases from V and 4 bases from J, with 10 bases in between. The CDR3 is 12 amino acids. CDR1 and CDR2 from the germline V gene are MNHEY and SVGAGI. The CDR3 spells CASHRGSDTQYF. The CDR3 region has the DNA TGTGCCAGCCATAGGGGATCAGATACGCAGTATTTT.

This chain uses TRBV5-5 with TRBJ2-7; TRBD1 aligns across 7 bases. Germline V gene sequence: CDR1 SGHKS, CDR2 YYEKEE (reference sequence). With V trimmed by 5 bases and J by 2 bases, 7 bases remained unmatched. The CDR3 covers 14 residues. The CDR3 DNA reads as TGTGCCAGCAGTCCAAACAGGGGTCCCTACGAGCAGTACTTC. It codes for CASSPNRGPYEQYF.

Only one count was recorded for this clone. The genes are TRBV4-1 and TRBJ2-7; 10 bases match TRBD1. The V gene end was trimmed by 4 bases and the J gene end by 2 bases; junction bases not matched to a gene: 14. There are 18 residues in the CDR3. Germline V gene lookup returns CDR1 MGHRA and CDR2 YSYEKL. CDR3: CASSLRGGQGTYPYEQYF. The CDR3 nucleotides are TGCGCCAGCAGCCTAAGAGGGGGACAGGGGACTTATCCCTACGAGCAGTACTTC.

V gene TRBV4-1 combines with J gene TRBJ1-6; the D gene is possibly TRBD1 (5 bases). The V gene lost 1 base and the J gene lost 9 bases, with 31 bases spanning the gap. Germline V gives CDR1 MGHRA, CDR2 YSYEKL. CDR3 length: 21 residues. CDR3 protein: CASSQGLALKQAKLMGSPLHF. As DNA, the CDR3 is TGCGCCAGCAGCCAAGGTTTAGCTTTAAAACAGGCAAAGCTTATGGGTTCACCCCTCCACTTT.

Notes on this clone: The same CDR3 can be traced to other DNA sequences in this sample. V and J are TRBV20-1 and TRBJ2-1, with 9 bases lining up with TRBD1. CDR3 length: 11 amino acids. V lost 8 bases, J lost 7 bases, and 3 bases stayed unmatched. CDR1 DFQATT and CDR2 SNEGSKA come from the germline V gene (reference sequence). The CDR3 DNA reads TGCAGTCCGGGACAGGGAAATGAGCAGTTCTTC. Amino acids: CSPGQGNEQFF.

This clone turned up a few times. This chain links TRBV4-2 with TRBJ1-4; the match to TRBD1 covers 12 bases. V shed 4 bases and J 2 bases; nucleotides not matched to a gene: 11. Germline V lookup: CDR1 LGHNA, CDR2 YNFKEQ. The CDR3 is 19 amino acids. DNA for the CDR3: TGTGCCAGCAGCCTACCGGGACAGGGGGCGGGAGGGACTAATGAAAAACTGTTTTTT. Its translation: CASSLPGQGAGGTNEKLFF.

The chain carries TRBV10-1 and TRBJ2-3; TRBD2 agrees at 8 bases. Trimming took 3 bases from V and 2 from J; bases not matched to a gene: 7. Germline CDR1 is WNHNN and CDR2 is SYGVQD (reference sequence). The CDR3 totals 16 residues. The CDR3: CASSELAVFYTDTQYF. CDR3 bases: TGCGCCAGCAGTGAACTAGCGGTGTTCTACACAGATACGCAGTATTTT.

The DNA of the CDR3 is TGTGCCAGCAGCTTCGGGGTGACTAGTTTCGAGCAGTACTTC. It translates to CASSFGVTSFEQYF. The chain carries TRBV5-6 and TRBJ2-7; TRBD2 is a possible D gene (6 bases). The CDR3 runs to 14 residues. V lost 2 bases and J 6 bases, leaving 15 bases between the germline ends. The germline CDR1 and CDR2 sequences are SGHDT and YYEEEE.